This is a list of T cell receptor beta chains from one sample in a study of graft-versus-host responses after intestinal transplantation. Their cognate antigens are unknown. Only in-frame clones appear in the TCRdb table, and some are missing; sequencing was by immunoSEQ multiplex PCR. The data contain over 90,000 clones, around 92% of them singletons. The sample consisted of unstimulated CD4+ T cells sorted from spleen or lymph node cells, taken before transplant. Every receptor here comes from a human donor who was the organ donor for an intestinal transplant. Both conserved end residues are part of each CDR3. D genes are given only for firm matches. Size values are once, few and many counts, or a class for expanded clones, and some rows have none.

TRBV6-5	NA	15	TRBJ2-7	NA	TGTGCCAGCAGTTACTCGCTTGCTGAAGCCTACGAGCAGTACTTC	CASSYSLAEAYEQYF
TRBV2	NA	18	TRBJ1-4	TRBD1	TGTGCCAGCAGTGAAAGCACGACAGGGGGAGCAACTAATGAAAAACTGTTTTTT	CASSESTTGGATNEKLFF
TRBV9	once	13	TRBJ1-2	TRBD1	TGTGCCAGCAGCGAACAGGGGGTAAAGGGCTACACCTTC	CASSEQGVKGYTF
TRBV7-2	NA	15	TRBJ1-5	NA	TGTGCCAGCAGCTTAACTACGCTTCGCAATCAGCCCCAGCATTTT	CASSLTTLRNQPQHF
TRBV11-2	NA	16	TRBJ2-1	TRBD2	TGTGCCAGCAGCCCGGGACTAGCGGGGTCCCCGACGAGGCAGTTCTTC	CASSPGLAGSPTRQFF
TRBV7-6	NA	15	TRBJ2-7	TRBD1	TGTGCCAGCAGCTTAGGGGGACAGGGAGCCTACGAGCAGTACTTC	CASSLGGQGAYEQYF
TRBV7-9	NA	13	TRBJ2-5	TRBD2	TGTGCCAGCAGGACTAGCGGGGAAGAGACCCAGTACTTC	CASRTSGEETQYF
TRBV6-4	NA	16	TRBJ2-3	NA	TGTGCCAGCAGCCTGGGGCCAGGTTCAAGCACAGATACGCAGTATTTT	CASSLGPGSSTDTQYF
TRBV5-1	NA	15	TRBJ2-7	TRBD1	TGCGCCAGCAGCGCTGGGGACAGTCGCTTAGTCGAGCAGTACTTC	CASSAGDSRLVEQYF
TRBV10-3	NA	17	TRBJ2-7	TRBD1	TGTGCCATCAGTGAGTCTACAGGGGGCTTTTTAGCCTACGAGCAGTACTTC	CAISESTGGFLAYEQYF
TRBV10-2	NA	15	TRBJ2-2	TRBD1	TGCGCCAGCAGGGAATGGACAGGGGTGGCCGGGGAGCTGTTTTTT	CASREWTGVAGELFF
TRBV6-5	NA	14	TRBJ2-7	TRBD1	TGTGCCAGCAGTTACGCAGGGGGTAGGTACGAGCAGTACTTC	CASSYAGGRYEQYF
TRBV6-5	NA	16	TRBJ2-4	TRBD1	TGTGCCAGCAGTTACTCGAACAGGGGGCACGGAAACATTCAGTACTTC	CASSYSNRGHGNIQYF
TRBV5-4	NA	14	TRBJ1-1	NA	TGTGCCAGCAGCTTTGAGGGTGCGGCGTCGGTCGCTTTCTTT	CASSFEGAASVAFF
TRBV5-1	NA	15	TRBJ2-3	NA	TGCGCCAGCAGCTTGATACCTATAAGCACAGATACGCAGTATTTT	CASSLIPISTDTQYF
TRBV11-2	NA	13	TRBJ1-1	NA	TGTGCCAGCAGCTTAAGGACCCGGGGTGAAGCTTTCTTT	CASSLRTRGEAFF
TRBV11-3	once	14	TRBJ2-1	NA	TGTGCCAGCAGCCAACTGGGGGGTTACAATGAGCAGTTCTTC	CASSQLGGYNEQFF
TRBV5-3	NA	16	TRBJ2-5	TRBD2	TGTGCCAGAAGCAGATCGGCGGGACTAACCCAAGAGACCCAGTACTTC	CARSRSAGLTQETQYF
TRBV9	NA	15	TRBJ1-3	NA	TGTGCCAGCAGCGTTGGGGAGGGCTCTGGAAACACCATATATTTT	CASSVGEGSGNTIYF
TRBV27	NA	14	TRBJ2-1	NA	TGTGCCAGCAGAGAGCGGCTACGACGTCCCCCTAAGTTCTTC	CASRERLRRPPKFF
TRBV6-1	NA	15	TRBJ1-3	TRBD1	TGTGCCAGCAGACTTCAGGGGGCATCTGGAAACACCATATATTTT	CASRLQGASGNTIYF
TRBV5-4	NA	14	TRBJ2-7	TRBD1	TGTGCCAGCAGCCCCGGACAGGCCTCCTACGAGCAGTACTTC	CASSPGQASYEQYF
TRBV2	NA	14	TRBJ1-6	TRBD1	TGTGCCAGCCGGGCGGGACAGGCAAATTCACCCCTCCACTTT	CASRAGQANSPLHF
TRBV5-4	NA	14	TRBJ1-2	NA	TGTGCCAGCAGCTTCCCACAGGCTAACTATGGCTACACCTTC	CASSFPQANYGYTF
TRBV30	NA	15	TRBJ2-6	NA	TGTGCCTGGAGATTGACAGAGGCTGGGGCCAACGTCCTGACTTTC	CAWRLTEAGANVLTF
TRBV27	once	16	TRBJ1-2	TRBD1	TGTGCCAGCAATTTATCCGGGGCAGGGGGAAACTATGGCTACACCTTC	CASNLSGAGGNYGYTF
TRBV5-6	NA	13	TRBJ1-4	NA	TGTGCCAGCAGCTTTTGGGCCGGTGAAAAACTGTTTTTT	CASSFWAGEKLFF
TRBV6-4	NA	14	TRBJ1-5	NA	TGTGCCAGCAGTGAATCGGGGGGACCTCAGCCCCAGCATTTT	CASSESGGPQPQHF
TRBV29-1	NA	12	TRBJ2-3	NA	TGCAGCGAGTCGACAGGCACAGATACGCAGTATTTT	CSESTGTDTQYF
TRBV2	NA	15	TRBJ1-5	TRBD1	TGTGCCAGCGAACAGGGGCTTAATAGCAATCAGCCCCAGCATTTT	CASEQGLNSNQPQHF
TRBV7-9	NA	16	TRBJ1-3	TRBD1	TGTGCCAGCAGCTTAGCTCCGGGACAGATTGGAAACACCATATATTTT	CASSLAPGQIGNTIYF